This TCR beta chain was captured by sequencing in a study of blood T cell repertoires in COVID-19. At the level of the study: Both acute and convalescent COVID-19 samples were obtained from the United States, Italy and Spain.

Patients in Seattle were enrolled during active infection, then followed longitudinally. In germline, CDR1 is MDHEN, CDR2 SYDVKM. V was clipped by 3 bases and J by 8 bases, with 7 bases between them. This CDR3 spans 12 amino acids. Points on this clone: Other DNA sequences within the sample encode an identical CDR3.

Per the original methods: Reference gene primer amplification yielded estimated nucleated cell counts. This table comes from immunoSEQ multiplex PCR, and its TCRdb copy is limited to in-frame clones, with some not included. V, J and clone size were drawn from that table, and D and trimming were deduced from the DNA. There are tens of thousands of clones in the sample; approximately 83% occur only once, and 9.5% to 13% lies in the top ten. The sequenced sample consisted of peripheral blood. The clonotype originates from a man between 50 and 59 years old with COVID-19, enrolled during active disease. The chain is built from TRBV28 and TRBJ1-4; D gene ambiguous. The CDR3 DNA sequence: TGTGCCAGCAGTTTGAGCGGGGAAAAACTGTTTTTT. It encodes CASSLSGEKLFF.